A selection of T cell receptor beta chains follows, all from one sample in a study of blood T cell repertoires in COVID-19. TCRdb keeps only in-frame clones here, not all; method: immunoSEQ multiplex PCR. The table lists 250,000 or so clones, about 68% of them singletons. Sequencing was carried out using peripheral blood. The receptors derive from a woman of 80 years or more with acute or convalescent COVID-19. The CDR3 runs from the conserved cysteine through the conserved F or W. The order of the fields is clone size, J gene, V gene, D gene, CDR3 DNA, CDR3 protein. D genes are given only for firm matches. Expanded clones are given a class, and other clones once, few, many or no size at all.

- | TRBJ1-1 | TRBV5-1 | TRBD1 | TGCGCCAGCAGCTGGGGGACAGGGTCCAACACTGAAGCTTTCTTT | CASSWGTGSNTEAFF
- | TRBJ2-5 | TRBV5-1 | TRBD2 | TGCGCCAGCAGCCAGACTAGCGGGAGTGAGACCCAGTACTTC | CASSQTSGSETQYF
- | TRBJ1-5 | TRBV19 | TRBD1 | TGTGCCAGTCACGACAGGGGAAATCAGCCCCAGCATTTT | CASHDRGNQPQHF
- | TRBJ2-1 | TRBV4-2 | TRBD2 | TGTGCCAGCAGCCAAATAGCGGGAGGGAGCTCCTACAATGAGCAGTTCTTC | CASSQIAGGSSYNEQFF
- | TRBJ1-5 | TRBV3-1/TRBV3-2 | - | TGTGCCAGCAGCCACACCGGGGTCGGCAATCAGCCCCAGCATTTT | CASSHTGVGNQPQHF
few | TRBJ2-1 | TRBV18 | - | TGTGCCAGCCCCCCCTGGCAGGGGTACGTGAATGAGCAGTTCTTC | CASPPWQGYVNEQFF
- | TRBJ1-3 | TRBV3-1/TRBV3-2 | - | TGTGCCAGCAGCCAAGATTGGGCGCACACCATATATTTT | CASSQDWAHTIYF
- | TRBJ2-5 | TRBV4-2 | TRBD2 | TGTGCCAGCAGCCCCATGGGGACTACCCCATTGGAGACCCAGTACTTC | CASSPMGTTPLETQYF
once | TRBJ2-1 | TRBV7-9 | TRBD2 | TGTGCCAGCAGCCCCCTCGGGCTAGCGGGGGTATCCTACAATGAGCAGTTCTTC | CASSPLGLAGVSYNEQFF
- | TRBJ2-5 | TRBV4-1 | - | TGCGCCAGCAGCCAAGCCCCTCGGGAGACCCAGTACTTC | CASSQAPRETQYF
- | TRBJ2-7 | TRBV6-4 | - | TGTGCCAGCAGTGGAAATCTAGCATCCTACGAGCAGTACTTC | CASSGNLASYEQYF
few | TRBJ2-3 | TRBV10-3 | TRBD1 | TGTGCCATCAGTCCAGGGGGTGCCACAGATACGCAGTATTTT | CAISPGGATDTQYF
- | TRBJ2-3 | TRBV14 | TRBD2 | TGTGCCAGCAGCCAAGAAGCCGGGAGGGGAACGCAGTATTTT | CASSQEAGRGTQYF